Detailed here is one TCR beta chain. Its antigen is currently unknown. There are 15 residues in the CDR3. Per germline, CDR1 LNHDA and CDR2 SQIVND (reference sequence). V gave up 5 bases and J gave up 0 bases, with 12 bases separating them. Data came from immunoSEQ multiplex PCR; TCRdb stores just in-frame clones and leaves some out. Among roughly 1,500 clones listed, around 25% were seen once. This specimen comes from a study of T cells in localized non-small cell lung cancer. Broader study findings: Detection in adjacent lung was observed for a median roughly 55 of the top 100 tumor clones. Highest T cell clonality was seen in uninvolved adjacent lung, surpassing that measured in tumor.

This specimen was lung tumor tissue, taken before any cancer treatment. V and J are TRBV19 and TRBJ2-3, with D maybe TRBD2 (5 bases). This receptor was identified in a female donor older than 55 with stage II lung adenocarcinoma. DNA of the CDR3: TGTGCCAGTAGTTTCTCGGAGGCTAGCACAGATACGCAGTATTTT. Its translation: CASSFSEASTDTQYF. Based on the CDR3 plus reference TRBV19 and TRBJ2-3, the full variable domain is DGGITQSPKYLFRKEGQNVTLSCEQNLNHDAMYWYRQDPGQGLRLIYYSQIVNDFQKGDIAEGYSVSREKKESFPLTVTSAQKNPTAFYLCASSFSEASTDTQYFGPGTRLTVL.